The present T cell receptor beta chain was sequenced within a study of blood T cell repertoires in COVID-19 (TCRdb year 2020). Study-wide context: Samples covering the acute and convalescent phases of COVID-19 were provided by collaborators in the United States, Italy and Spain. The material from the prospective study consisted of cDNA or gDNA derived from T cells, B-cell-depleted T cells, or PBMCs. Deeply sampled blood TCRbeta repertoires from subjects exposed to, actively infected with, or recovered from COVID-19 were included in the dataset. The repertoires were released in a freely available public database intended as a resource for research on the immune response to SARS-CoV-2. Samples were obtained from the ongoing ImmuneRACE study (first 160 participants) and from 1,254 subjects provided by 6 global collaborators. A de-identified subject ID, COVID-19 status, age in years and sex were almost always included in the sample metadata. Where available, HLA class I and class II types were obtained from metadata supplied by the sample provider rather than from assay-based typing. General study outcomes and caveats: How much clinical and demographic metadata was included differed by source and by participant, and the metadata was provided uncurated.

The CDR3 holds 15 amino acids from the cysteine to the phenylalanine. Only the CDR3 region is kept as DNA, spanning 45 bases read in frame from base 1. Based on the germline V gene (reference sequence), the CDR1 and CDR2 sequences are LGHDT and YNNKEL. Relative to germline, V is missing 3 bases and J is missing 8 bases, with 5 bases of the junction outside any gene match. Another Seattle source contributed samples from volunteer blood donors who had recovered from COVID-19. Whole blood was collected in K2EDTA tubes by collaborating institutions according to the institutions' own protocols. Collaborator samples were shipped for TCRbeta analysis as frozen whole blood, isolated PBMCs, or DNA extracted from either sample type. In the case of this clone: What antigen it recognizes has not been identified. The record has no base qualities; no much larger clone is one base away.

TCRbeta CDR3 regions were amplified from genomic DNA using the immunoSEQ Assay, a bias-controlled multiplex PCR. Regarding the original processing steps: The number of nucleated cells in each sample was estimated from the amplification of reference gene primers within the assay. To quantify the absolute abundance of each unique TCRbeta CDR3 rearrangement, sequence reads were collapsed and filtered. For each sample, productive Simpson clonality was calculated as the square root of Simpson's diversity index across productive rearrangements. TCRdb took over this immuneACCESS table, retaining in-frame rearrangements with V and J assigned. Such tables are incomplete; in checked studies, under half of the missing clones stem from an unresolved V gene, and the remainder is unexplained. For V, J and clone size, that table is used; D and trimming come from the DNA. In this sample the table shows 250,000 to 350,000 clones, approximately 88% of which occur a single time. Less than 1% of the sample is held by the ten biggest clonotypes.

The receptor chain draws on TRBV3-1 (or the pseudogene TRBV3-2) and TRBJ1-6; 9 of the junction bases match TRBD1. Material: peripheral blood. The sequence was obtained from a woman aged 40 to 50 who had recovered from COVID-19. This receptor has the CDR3 CASSQRTGAYSPLHF. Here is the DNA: TGTGCCAGCAGCCAGCGGACAGGGGCATATTCACCCCTCCACTTT.